These 17 T cell receptor beta chains were all obtained from the same sample, sequenced in a study of T cells after posttransplantation cyclophosphamide. This table comes from immunoSEQ multiplex PCR, and its TCRdb copy is limited to in-frame clones, with some not included. This sample carries around 13,000 clones and no singletons, and about 24% goes to the top ten. Cyclophosphamide on days +3 and +4 followed busulfan-fludarabine conditioning and a marrow graft. Sequencing used PBMCs, obtained after allogeneic stem cell transplant with posttransplant cyclophosphamide. The receptors originated from a female patient aged 40 to 55 who received an allogeneic stem cell transplant from an unrelated donor, was CMV-positive, and had acute GVHD only. Some T cells may be the graft donor's.

This clone was seen many times. This chain uses TRBV5-5 with TRBJ1-6; no firm D call. The CDR3 sequence is 17 residues long. The germline gives CDR1 SGHKS, CDR2 YYEKEE (reference sequence). Trimming took off 3 bases at V and 2 bases at J, with 15 bases between the two ends. The CDR3 sequence: CASSSRSTRTYNSPLHF. For the CDR3, the DNA is TGTGCCAGCAGCTCTCGTTCGACAAGGACCTATAATTCACCCCTCCACTTT.

This clone came up many times. This chain connects TRBV4-1 to TRBJ2-3, with 8 bases aligning to TRBD2. The CDR3 length is 21 residues. Germline V gene sequence: CDR1 MGHRA, CDR2 YSYEKL. Trimming at V came to 2 bases and at J to 2 bases, leaving 21 bases not matched to a gene. Written as DNA, the CDR3 is TGCGCCAGCAGCCAAAAGGGGACTAGGGGGGGGCCGGGACGTACCACAGATACGCAGTATTTT. Protein: CASSQKGTRGGPGRTTDTQYF.

The sample holds many counts of this clone. The chain links TRBV15 to TRBJ1-1; TRBD1 matches 8 bases. Losses at the gene ends were 1 base for V and 7 bases for J; bases not matched to a gene: 8. This CDR3 is built from 15 residues. The germline gives CDR1 LNHNV, CDR2 YYDKDF (reference sequence). CDR3 sequence (DNA): TGTGCCACCAGCAGAGTCGCGACAGGGGCCCTTGAAGCTTTCTTT. Protein: CATSRVATGALEAFF.

There are many counts of this clone. The CDR3 loop reads CASSPYYGFTDTQYF. The CDR3 DNA reads TGTGCCAGCAGCCCCTACTACGGCTTCACAGATACGCAGTATTTT. The chain carries TRBV5-8 and TRBJ2-3, with unresolved D. The germline CDR1 and CDR2 sequences are SGHTS and YDEGEE. The CDR3 has 15 amino acids. The V end was cut by 4 bases, the J end by 2 bases, with 14 bases between.

This clone was counted ten times or more. J is TRBJ1-1 and V is TRBV25-1, with TRBD1 matching over 8 bases. The CDR3 length is 12 residues. The V segment lost 6 bases and the J segment 8 bases; nucleotides outside the gene matches: 5. CDR1 and CDR2 (germline): MGHDK, SYGVNS. The CDR3 region is CASSLTGAEAFF. The DNA of the CDR3 is TGTGCCAGCAGCTTGACAGGGGCGGAAGCTTTCTTT. The full variable domain, its missing parts supplied by reference TRBV25-1 and TRBJ1-1, is EADIYQTPRYLVIGTGKKITLECSQTMGHDKMYWYQQDPGMELHLIHYSYGVNSTEKGDLSSESTVSRIRTEHFPLTLESARPSHTSQYLCASSLTGAEAFFGQGTRLTVV.

This clone was seen repeatedly, ten times or more. The V and J genes are TRBV13 and TRBJ2-7; tentatively, D is TRBD1 (5 bases). Per germline, CDR1 PRHDT and CDR2 FYEKMQ (reference sequence). V lost 2 bases and J lost 3, with 14 bases in between. CDR3 size: 15 residues. The CDR3 reads CASSLWGSSLYEQYF. CDR3 in DNA: TGTGCCAGCAGCTTATGGGGCAGTAGTCTCTACGAGCAGTACTTC. Looking up the rest from reference TRBV13 and TRBJ2-7 gives the full variable domain: AAGVIQSPRHLIKEKRETATLKCYPIPRHDTVYWYQQGPGQDPQFLISFYEKMQSDKGSIPDRFSAQQFSDYHSELNMSSLELGDSALYFCASSLWGSSLYEQYFGPGTRLTVT.

This clone has a handful of counts. This chain joins TRBV19 and TRBJ2-1; no reliable D call. V was cut by 0 bases and J by 5 bases, with 11 bases left in between. The CDR3 is made up of 15 amino acids. In germline, CDR1 is LNHDA, CDR2 SQIVND (reference sequence). The CDR3, as DNA: TGTGCCAGTAGTATAGAGTCAAGCGTCAACAATGAGCAGTTCTTC. Protein: CASSIESSVNNEQFF.

The rearrangement joins TRBV5-6 to TRBJ1-1; D ambiguous. The CDR3 spans 13 residues. The ends were cut back, 0 bases at V and 5 bases at J, with 8 bases in the middle. Per germline, CDR1 SGHDT and CDR2 YYEEEE. The CDR3 sequence: CASSLGRGTEAFF. CDR3 nucleotide sequence: TGTGCCAGCAGCTTGGGCCGAGGTACTGAAGCTTTCTTT.

This rearrangement joins TRBV28 to TRBJ2-2, with 11 bases aligning to TRBD1. This CDR3 comprises 16 residues. CDR1 is MDHEN and CDR2 is SYDVKM in the germline V gene. Trimming removed 7 bases from V and 6 bases from J; junction bases left unmatched: 10. The CDR3, as DNA: TGTGCCAGCACCCCCGGGACAGGGGGTCTTGCCGGGGAGCTGTTTTTT. This sequence encodes CASTPGTGGLAGELFF.

This clone was counted many times. The genes are TRBV6-5 and TRBJ1-6; the D gene is possibly TRBD1 (5 bases). The V end was cut by 2 bases, the J end by 9 bases, with 14 bases between. This CDR3 contains 15 residues. Germline V gene sequence: CDR1 MNHEY, CDR2 SVGAGI. CDR3: CASSYGRGVGSPLHF. The CDR3 DNA follows: TGTGCCAGCAGTTACGGGCGGGGGGTTGGTTCACCCCTCCACTTT.

This clone came up many times. The rearrangement uses TRBV5-1 and TRBJ1-4; TRBD1 agrees at 9 bases. With V trimmed by 0 bases and J by 2 bases, 2 bases remained unmatched. The CDR3 loop spans 16 amino acids. The V gene's germline CDR1 is SGHRS and CDR2 YFSETQ. CDR3 amino acids: CASSLDRGLTNEKLFF. CDR3 in DNA: TGCGCCAGCAGCTTGGACAGGGGGCTGACTAATGAAAAACTGTTTTTT. The whole variable domain, filled in from reference TRBV5-1 and TRBJ1-4, reads KAGVTQTPRYLIKTRGQQVTLSCSPISGHRSVSWYQQTPGQGLQFLFEYFSETQRNKGNFPGRFSGRQFSNSRSEMNVSTLELGDSALYLCASSLDRGLTNEKLFFGSGTQLSVL.

The table lists this clone with a few counts. The gene calls are TRBV4-2 and TRBJ2-7; 7 bases line up with TRBD2. The V gene end was trimmed by 1 base and the J gene end by 2 bases; junction bases not matched to a gene: 8. Germline CDR1 reads LGHNA; CDR2 reads YNFKEQ. The length of the CDR3 is 16 residues. CDR3 DNA: TGTGCCAGCAGCCAAGTTGCGGGAGTTGTCCCCTACGAGCAGTACTTC. Translation: CASSQVAGVVPYEQYF.

This clone was recorded many times. The chain links TRBV5-1 to TRBJ2-6; TRBD1 agrees at 9 bases. J lost 2 bases, V lost 1 base, and 16 bases had no gene match. The germline V gene has CDR1 SGHRS and CDR2 YFSETQ. This CDR3 is built from 21 residues. For the CDR3, the DNA is TGCGCCAGCAGCTTGACCGGGACAGGGTACGCCGATAGGCCTGGGGCCAACGTCCTGACTTTC. As protein: CASSLTGTGYADRPGANVLTF.

In this sample, this clone turned up many times. CDR3 loop: CASSLLGAEYEQYV. In DNA, the CDR3 is TGTGCCAGCAGCTTACTAGGGGCGGAATACGAGCAGTACGTC. The V gene is TRBV7-9, the J gene TRBJ2-7, with D perhaps TRBD1 (5 bases). The germline gives CDR1 SEHNR, CDR2 FQNEAQ (reference sequence). V was clipped by 2 bases and J by 4 bases, with 12 bases between them. The CDR3 runs to 14 residues.

V and J are TRBV7-2 and TRBJ2-5; tentative D call: TRBD2 (6 bases). The germline CDR1 and CDR2 sequences are SGHTA and FQGNSA. The CDR3 is 13 amino acids. The V end lost 2 bases, the J end lost 5 bases, and 9 bases lay between the germline ends. The CDR3 DNA is TGTGCCAGCAGCTTAATGGGACTGGAGACCCAGTACTTC. This codes for CASSLMGLETQYF.

This clone occurred many times. The chain recombines TRBV7-3 with TRBJ1-2, with D maybe TRBD1 (5 bases). Germline V lookup: CDR1 SGHTA, CDR2 FQGTGA. With 6 bases removed from V and 7 bases from J, the gap between germline ends came to 9 bases. This CDR3 comprises 11 residues. The DNA of the CDR3 is TGTGCCAGCAGAGTGGGGGGTGGCTACACCTTC. Translating gives CASRVGGGYTF.

At least ten counts were recorded for this clone. The chain couples TRBV7-2 to TRBJ1-1; D ambiguous. This CDR3 is 12 amino acids long. Germline V CDR1 and CDR2: SGHTA, FQGNSA. The V end lost 7 bases, the J end lost 11 bases, and 17 bases lay between the germline ends. The CDR3 bases are TGTGCCAGCACCCGCGTGGGCAGCCCCGCTTTCTTT. This translates into CASTRVGSPAFF.